This TCR beta chain was observed in a study of blood T cells in healthy people across ages. Study results and caveats: No one knew whether donors had CMV, which possibly confounded expanded clonotype changes. Estimated diversity across one million T cells was deemed an underestimate.

With 4 bases removed from V and 5 bases from J, the gap between germline ends came to 20 bases. CDR1 is SGHRS, CDR2 YFSETQ, per germline. The CDR3 sequence is 16 residues long. A sample-barcoded 5' primer and a J-beta primer mix were used in a second PCR of roughly 6 to 11 cycles. In TCRdb, the 5' RACE reads were re-called with MiXCR into one record per CDR3 protein. The sample consists of about 620,000 distinct CDR3 sequences, about 50% of them appearing once. As regards this clonotype: The antigen remains undetermined. This may stem from a read error, because a much larger clone lies one nucleotide away.

Every donor contributed about 10 milliliters of peripheral blood by blood draw. Sequencing used blood. The chain joins TRBV5-1 to TRBJ2-3, with D possibly TRBD2 on 8 matching bases. The clonotype comes from a woman aged 80 or older in good health. The CDR3 coding sequence is TGCGCCAGCAGCATCGGGACAGCGGGAGTGGGAGATACGCAGTATTTT. Residues: CASSIGTAGVGDTQYF.